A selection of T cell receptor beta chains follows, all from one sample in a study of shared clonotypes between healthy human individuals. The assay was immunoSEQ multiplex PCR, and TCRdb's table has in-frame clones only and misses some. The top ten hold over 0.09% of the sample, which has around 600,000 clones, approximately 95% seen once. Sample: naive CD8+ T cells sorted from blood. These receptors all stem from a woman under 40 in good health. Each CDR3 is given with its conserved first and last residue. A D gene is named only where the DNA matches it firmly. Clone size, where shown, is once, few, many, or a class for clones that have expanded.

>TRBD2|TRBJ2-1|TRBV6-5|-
TGTGCCAGCAGTTACCCGGGACTAGCGGCCGAGCAGTTCTTC
CASSYPGLAAEQFF
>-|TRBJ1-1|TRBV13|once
TGTGCCAGCAGCTCACCCGGGACGGGGAACACTGAAGCTTTCTTT
CASSSPGTGNTEAFF
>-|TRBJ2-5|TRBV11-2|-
TGTGCCAGCAACGACCAACAAGAGACCCAGTACTTC
CASNDQQETQYF
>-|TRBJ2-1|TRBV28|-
TGTGCCAGCAGTCACAGGTTGGGGAATGAGCAGTTCTTC
CASSHRLGNEQFF
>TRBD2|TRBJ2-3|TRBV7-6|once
TGTGCCAGCAGCTTCCCGCTAGCGGCGAGTCCCACCGCAGATACGCAGTATTTT
CASSFPLAASPTADTQYF
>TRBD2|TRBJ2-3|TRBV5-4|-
TGTGCCAGCAGCTTCCCTACTAGCGGGCCTAGCACAGATACGCAGTATTTT
CASSFPTSGPSTDTQYF
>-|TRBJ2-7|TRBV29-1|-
TGCAGCGTTGAAACTAGACGACTACAAAATTACGAGCAGTACTTC
CSVETRRLQNYEQYF
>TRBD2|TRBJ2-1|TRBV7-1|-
TGTGCCAGCAGCTTGACTAGCGGGATTTACAATGAGCAGTTCTTC
CASSLTSGIYNEQFF
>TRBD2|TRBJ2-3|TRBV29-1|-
TGCAGCGCACAGGGACTAGCGGGAGCCCTCCTTTGGACAGATACGCAGTATTTT
CSAQGLAGALLWTDTQYF
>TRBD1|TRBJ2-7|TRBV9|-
TGTGCCAGCAGAGGGGACAGCTACGAGCAGTACTTC
CASRGDSYEQYF
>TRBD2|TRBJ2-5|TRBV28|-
TGTGCCAGCAGTCTCAGACTAGCGGGGGAGACCCAGTACTTC
CASSLRLAGETQYF
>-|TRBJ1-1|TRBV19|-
TGTGCCAGTGAGTGGGGTATGGGCACTGAAGCTTTCTTT
CASEWGMGTEAFF
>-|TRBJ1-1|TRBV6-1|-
TGTGCCGGCAAATGGATGGGGAACACTGAAGCTTTCTTT
CAGKWMGNTEAFF
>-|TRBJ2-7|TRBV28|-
TGTGCCAGCAGAGTCGGGGAGGGGGAAGAGGAGGACGAGCAGTACTTC
CASRVGEGEEEDEQYF
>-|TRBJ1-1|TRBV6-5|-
TGTGCCAGCAGCCTTACCGAAGGCACTGAAGCTTTCTTT
CASSLTEGTEAFF
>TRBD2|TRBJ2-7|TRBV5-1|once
TGCGCCAGCAGCCTGACCCCTGCGGCGGGAGTACCCTACGAGCAGTACTTC
CASSLTPAAGVPYEQYF
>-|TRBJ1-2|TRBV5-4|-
TGTGCCAGCAGCTTGGGGGGACTCTCCTATGGCTACACCTTC
CASSLGGLSYGYTF